These 11 T cell receptor beta chains share one sample of origin, sequenced in a study of vaccination effects on CD4 cells after COVID-19. Sequencing followed a ViraFEST assay step that expanded antigen-specific CD4+ T cells with viral peptide pools. Following 10 days of culture, CD4+ T cells were isolated. Each participant was administered two doses of either the BNT162b2 or the mRNA-1273 vaccine. These TCRs' antigens remain unknown. TCRdb keeps only in-frame clones here, not all; method: immunoSEQ multiplex PCR. The data contain fewer than 85,000 clones, less than 80% of them singletons. Sample: CD4+ T cells from PBMCs cultured with HCoV-OC43 spike peptides, taken after COVID-19 vaccination. This sample's subset: HCoV-OC43 spike overlapping peptide pool stimulation. The origin of the receptors is a human donor who received a COVID-19 vaccine.

The chain couples TRBV5-1 to TRBJ2-1; 9 bases align to TRBD1. Germline trimming cut 4 bases from V and 3 bases from J; bases unmatched to any gene: 5. Germline-derived CDR1 and CDR2 are SGHRS and YFSETQ. CDR3 length: 15 amino acids. The CDR3 region is CASSPGTGLYNEQFF. The CDR3 bases are TGCGCCAGCAGCCCCGGGACAGGGCTCTACAATGAGCAGTTCTTC.

A single count supports this clone. The chain recombines TRBV7-6 with TRBJ2-1, with a weak D call TRBD2 (5 bases). Trimming left V 1 base short and J 9 bases short, with 16 bases between. The CDR3 length is 15 residues. The germline gives CDR1 SGHVS, CDR2 FNYEAQ. The CDR3 nucleotides are TGTGCCAGCAGCTTAGGCCCCGGGGAGACGGGTGAGCAGTTCTTC. Protein sequence: CASSLGPGETGEQFF.

This clone was found once. The rearrangement links TRBV4-1 to TRBJ2-7; either TRBD1 or TRBD2 may supply D (5 bases each). CDR1 is MGHRA, CDR2 YSYEKL, per germline. The CDR3 is made up of 14 amino acids. V lost 1 base to trimming and J lost 2 bases, with 9 bases between them. CDR3 DNA sequence: TGCGCCAGCAGCCAAGGGGACGTTGCCTACGAGCAGTACGTC. It yields the protein CASSQGDVAYEQYV.

The chain has TRBV6-6 and TRBJ2-1; 8 bases are a match to TRBD2. Germline V gene sequence: CDR1 MNHNY, CDR2 SVGAGI (reference sequence). Trimming at V came to 5 bases and at J to 5 bases, leaving 14 bases not matched to a gene. The CDR3 is 17 residues long. DNA of the CDR3: TGTGCCAGCAGTCGGGCGGGGGGAAGACCACCGAACAATGAGCAGTTCTTC. Its protein product is CASSRAGGRPPNNEQFF.

Here the CDR3 reads CASSSFGWDGYTF. The CDR3 DNA sequence: TGTGCCAGCAGTTCGTTCGGGTGGGATGGCTACACCTTC. The rearrangement uses TRBV28 and TRBJ1-2, with D unclear. Germline V lookup: CDR1 MDHEN, CDR2 SYDVKM. Trimming took 4 bases from V and 6 from J, leaving 12 bases between them. The CDR3 covers 13 residues.

This chain uses TRBV19 with TRBJ1-6, with 8 nucleotides matching TRBD1. After removal of 4 bases from V and 7 bases from J, the junction contained 3 bases not matched to a gene. This CDR3 has 14 residues. Per the germline V gene, CDR1 is LNHDA and CDR2 is SQIVND (reference sequence). DNA for the CDR3: TGTGCCAGTAGTACCGGACAGGGAAATTCACCCCTCCACTTT. Translation gives CASSTGQGNSPLHF. Together with reference TRBV19 and TRBJ1-6, the CDR3 gives the full variable domain: DGGITQSPKYLFRKEGQNVTLSCEQNLNHDAMYWYRQDPGQGLRLIYYSQIVNDFQKGDIAEGYSVSREKKESFPLTVTSAQKNPTAFYLCASSTGQGNSPLHFGNGTRLTVT.

The rearrangement links TRBV6-5 to TRBJ1-2, with D hard to call. This CDR3 spans 14 amino acids. V was pared by 0 bases and J by 4 bases, with 9 bases between. CDR1 and CDR2 from the germline V gene are MNHEY and SVGAGI. DNA for the CDR3: TGTGCCAGCAGTTACTCACGGGTTACCTATGGCTACACCTTC. Translation: CASSYSRVTYGYTF.

The J gene is TRBJ2-7, the V gene TRBV5-6, with TRBD2 matching over 7 bases. J lost 0 bases, V lost 4 bases, and 7 bases had no gene match. Germline assignment: CDR1 SGHDT and CDR2 YYEEEE. The CDR3 is 15 residues long. The DNA of the CDR3 is TGTGCCAGCAGCGTCCTGGGGACTACCTCCTACGAGCAGTACGTC. Protein product: CASSVLGTTSYEQYV.

The chain has TRBV7-3 and TRBJ2-3, with 10 bases fitting TRBD2. The CDR3 totals 14 residues. Germline trimming cut 5 bases from V and 7 bases from J; bases unmatched to any gene: 6. Germline-derived CDR1 and CDR2 are SGHTA and FQGTGA. The CDR3 DNA is TGTGCCAGCAGCCCAATAGCGGGGGGAAATACGCAGTATTTT. It is translated as CASSPIAGGNTQYF. The full variable domain, in which reference TRBV7-3 and TRBJ2-3 provide the parts outside the CDR3, is GAGVSQTPSNKVTEKGKYVELRCDPISGHTALYWYRQSLGQGPEFLIYFQGTGAADDSGLPNDRFFAVRPEGSVSTLKIQRTERGDSAVYLCASSPIAGGNTQYFGPGTRLTVL.

This clone came up a few times. The V call is TRBV9, the J call TRBJ1-1; the D is unclear. V lost 4 bases, J lost 1 base, and 11 bases lay in between. The germline CDR1 and CDR2 sequences are SGDLS and YYNGEE. This CDR3 spans 14 amino acids. CDR3 nucleotide sequence: TGTGCCAGCAGCCCCCGCGCGTCGAACACTGAAGCTTTCTTT. It codes for CASSPRASNTEAFF.

V usage is TRBV29-1 and J usage is TRBJ1-2; weak D call: TRBD1 (5 bases). CDR1 is SQVTM, CDR2 ANQGSEA, per germline. The V and J ends lost 7 bases and 8 bases respectively, with 14 bases between them. The CDR3 is made up of 11 amino acids. The CDR3 DNA follows: TGCAGCGCTGACCAAGGGACGGGCTACACCTTC. It encodes CSADQGTGYTF.